This T cell receptor beta chain was recovered during a study of vaccination and CD4 T cells after COVID-19. Study background: Once diagnosed, patients had post-COVID samples drawn a median roughly 100 days later (range 35 to 161). Cells were stimulated with overlapping spike peptides from SARS-CoV-2, HCoV-NL63, HCoV-OC43 and HCoV-229E.

Study-wide results and caveats: It was observed that, in convalescent patients, a median 86.3% of reactive clones arose only post-vaccination.

The CDR3 has 12 amino acids. Trimming took off 3 bases at V and 6 bases at J, with 10 bases between the two ends. Germline V CDR1 and CDR2: DFQATT, SNEGSKA (reference sequence). Cultured CD4+ T cell DNA was sequenced using the Oncomine TCR Beta short-read assay. One entry per CDR3 protein, called by TCRdb with MiXCR from the PCR reads. The data show several thousand distinct CDR3 sequences, around 39% seen once. As to treatment: 10-day PBMC culture with coronavirus spike peptide pools or control peptides (ViraFEST assay). The unexposed donor provided CD4+ T cells, which were taken before the COVID-19 pandemic (2011-2018). ViraFEST used peptide pools to expand antigen-specific T cells before TCR sequencing. There are a few counts of this clonotype. The antigen remains undetermined.

The sequencing input was CD4+ T cells from blood, cultured in vitro. The rearrangement links TRBV20-1 to TRBJ2-3; possibly TRBD2 for D (5 bases). The source of this sequence is a human donor in good health. The CDR3 protein is CSASSGIDTQYF. The CDR3 region has the DNA TGCAGTGCTAGTTCCGGGATCGATACGCAGTATTTT.